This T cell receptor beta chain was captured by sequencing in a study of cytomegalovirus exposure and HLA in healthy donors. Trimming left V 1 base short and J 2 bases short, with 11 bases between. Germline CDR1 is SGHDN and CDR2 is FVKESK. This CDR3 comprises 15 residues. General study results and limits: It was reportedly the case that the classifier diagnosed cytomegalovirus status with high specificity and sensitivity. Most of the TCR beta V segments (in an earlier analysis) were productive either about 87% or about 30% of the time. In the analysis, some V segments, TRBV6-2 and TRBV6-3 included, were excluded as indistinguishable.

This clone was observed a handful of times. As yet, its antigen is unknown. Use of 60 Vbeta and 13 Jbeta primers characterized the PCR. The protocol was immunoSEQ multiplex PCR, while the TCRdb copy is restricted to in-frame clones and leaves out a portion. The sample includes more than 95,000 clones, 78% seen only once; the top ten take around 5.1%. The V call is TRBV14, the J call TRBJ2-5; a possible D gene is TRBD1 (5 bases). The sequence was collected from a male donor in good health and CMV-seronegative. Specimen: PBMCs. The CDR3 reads CASSQGRALQETQYF. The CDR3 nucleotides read TGTGCCAGCAGCCAAGGCAGGGCTCTACAAGAGACCCAGTACTTC.